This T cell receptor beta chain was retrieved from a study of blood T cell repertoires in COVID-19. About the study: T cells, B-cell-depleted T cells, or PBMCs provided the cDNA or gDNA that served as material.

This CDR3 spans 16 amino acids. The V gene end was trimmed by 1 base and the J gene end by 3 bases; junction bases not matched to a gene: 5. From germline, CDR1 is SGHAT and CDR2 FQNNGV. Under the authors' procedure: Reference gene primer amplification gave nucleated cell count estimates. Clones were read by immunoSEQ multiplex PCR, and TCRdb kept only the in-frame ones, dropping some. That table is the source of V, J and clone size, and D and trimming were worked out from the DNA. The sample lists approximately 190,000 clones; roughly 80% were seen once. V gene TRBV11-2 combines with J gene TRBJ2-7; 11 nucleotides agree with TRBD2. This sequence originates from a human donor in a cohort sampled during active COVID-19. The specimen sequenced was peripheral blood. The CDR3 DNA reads TGTGCCAGCAGCTTAGGGGCTAGCGGGAGGAGCTACGAGCAGTACTTC. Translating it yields CASSLGASGRSYEQYF.